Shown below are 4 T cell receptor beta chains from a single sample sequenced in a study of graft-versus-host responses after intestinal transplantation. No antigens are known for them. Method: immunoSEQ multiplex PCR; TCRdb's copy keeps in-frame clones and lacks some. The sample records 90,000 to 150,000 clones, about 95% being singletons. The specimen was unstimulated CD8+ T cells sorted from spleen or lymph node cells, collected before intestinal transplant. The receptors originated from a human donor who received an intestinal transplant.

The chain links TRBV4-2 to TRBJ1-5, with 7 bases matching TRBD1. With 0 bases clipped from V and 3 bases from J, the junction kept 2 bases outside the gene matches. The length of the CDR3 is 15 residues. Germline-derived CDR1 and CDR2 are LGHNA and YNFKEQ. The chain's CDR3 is CASSQEDRLNQPQHF. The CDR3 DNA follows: TGTGCCAGCAGCCAAGAGGACAGGCTCAATCAGCCCCAGCATTTT.

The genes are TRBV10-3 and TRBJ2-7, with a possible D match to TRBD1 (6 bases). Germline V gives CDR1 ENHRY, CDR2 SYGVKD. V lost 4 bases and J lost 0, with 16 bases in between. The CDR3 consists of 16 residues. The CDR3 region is CAISGNQGLSSYEQYF. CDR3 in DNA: TGTGCCATCAGTGGGAACCAGGGGTTAAGCTCCTACGAGCAGTACTTC.

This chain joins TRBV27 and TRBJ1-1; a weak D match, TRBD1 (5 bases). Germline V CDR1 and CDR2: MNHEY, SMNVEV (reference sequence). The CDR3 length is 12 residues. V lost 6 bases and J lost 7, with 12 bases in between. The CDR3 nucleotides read TGTGCCAGCAGCCCAAGGGGACTTGAAGCTTTCTTT. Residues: CASSPRGLEAFF.

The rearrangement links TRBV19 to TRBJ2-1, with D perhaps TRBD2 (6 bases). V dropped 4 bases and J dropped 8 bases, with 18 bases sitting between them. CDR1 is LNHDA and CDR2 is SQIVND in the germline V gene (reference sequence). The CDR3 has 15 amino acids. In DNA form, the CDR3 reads TGTGCCAGTAGTAGTAGTAGGACTACTACATATGAGCAGTTCTTC. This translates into CASSSSRTTTYEQFF.